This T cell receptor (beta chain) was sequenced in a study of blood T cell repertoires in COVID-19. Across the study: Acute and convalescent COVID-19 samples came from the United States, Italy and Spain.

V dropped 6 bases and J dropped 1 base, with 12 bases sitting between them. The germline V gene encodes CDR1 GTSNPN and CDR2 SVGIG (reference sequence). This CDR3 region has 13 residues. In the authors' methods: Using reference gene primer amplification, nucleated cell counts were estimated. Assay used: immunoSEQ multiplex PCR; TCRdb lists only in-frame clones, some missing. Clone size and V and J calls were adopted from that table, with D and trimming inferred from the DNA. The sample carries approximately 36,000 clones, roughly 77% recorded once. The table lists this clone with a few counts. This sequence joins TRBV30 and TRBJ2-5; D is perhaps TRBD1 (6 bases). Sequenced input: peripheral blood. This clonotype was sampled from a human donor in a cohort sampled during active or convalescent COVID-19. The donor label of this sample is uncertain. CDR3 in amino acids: CACFQQGQETQYF. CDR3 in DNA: TGTGCCTGTTTTCAACAGGGCCAAGAGACCCAGTACTTC.